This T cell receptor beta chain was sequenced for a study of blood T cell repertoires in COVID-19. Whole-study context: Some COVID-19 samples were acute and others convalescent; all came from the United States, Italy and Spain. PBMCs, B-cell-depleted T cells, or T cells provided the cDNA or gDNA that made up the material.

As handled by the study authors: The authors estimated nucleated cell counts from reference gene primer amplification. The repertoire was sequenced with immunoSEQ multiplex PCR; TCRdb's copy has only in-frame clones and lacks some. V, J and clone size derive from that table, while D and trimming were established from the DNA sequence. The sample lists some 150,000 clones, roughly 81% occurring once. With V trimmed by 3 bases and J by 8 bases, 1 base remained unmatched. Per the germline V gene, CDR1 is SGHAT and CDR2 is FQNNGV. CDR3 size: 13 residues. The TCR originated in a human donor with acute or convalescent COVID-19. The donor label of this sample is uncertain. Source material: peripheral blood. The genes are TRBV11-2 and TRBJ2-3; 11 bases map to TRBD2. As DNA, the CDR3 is TGTGCCAGCAGCTTGACTAGCGGGGCTACGCAGTATTTT. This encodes CASSLTSGATQYF. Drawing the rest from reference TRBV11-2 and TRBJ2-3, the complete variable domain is EAGVAQSPRYKIIEKRQSVAFWCNPISGHATLYWYQQILGQGPKLLIQFQNNGVVDDSQLPKDRFSAERLKGVDSTLKIQPAKLEDSAVYLCASSLTSGATQYFGPGTRLTVL.